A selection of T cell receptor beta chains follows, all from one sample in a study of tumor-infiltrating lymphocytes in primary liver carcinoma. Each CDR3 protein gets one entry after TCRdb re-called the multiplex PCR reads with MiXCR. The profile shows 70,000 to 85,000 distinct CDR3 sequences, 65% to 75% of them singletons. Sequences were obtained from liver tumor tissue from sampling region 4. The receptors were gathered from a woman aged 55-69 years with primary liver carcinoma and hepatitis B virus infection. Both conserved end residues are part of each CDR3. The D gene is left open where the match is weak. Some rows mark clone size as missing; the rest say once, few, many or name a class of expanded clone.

CASSLTASGANVLTF	TGTGCCAGCAGCCTGACAGCCTCTGGGGCCAACGTCCTGACTTTC	TRBV6-6	TRBJ2-6	.	15	many
CASSLEGGLAEFYEQYF	TGTGCCAGCAGTTTAGAGGGCGGACTAGCGGAGTTCTACGAGCAGTACTTC	TRBV28	TRBJ2-7	TRBD2	17	many
CSVGQPQETQYF	TGCAGCGTCGGACAGCCTCAAGAGACCCAGTACTTC	TRBV29-1	TRBJ2-5	.	12	many
CASSFRTGTSGELLF	TGCGCCAGCAGCTTCCGGACAGGAACCTCCGGGGAGCTGCTTTTT	TRBV5-1	TRBJ2-2	TRBD1	15	.
CASNLRTPDGFYGYTF	TGTGCCAGCAACCTCAGGACACCGGATGGGTTCTATGGCTACACCTTC	TRBV11-2	TRBJ1-2	.	16	.
CARSEVTGGVETQRF	TGTGCCAGGAGTGAAGTGACAGGGGGCGTAGAGACCCAGCGCTTC	TRBV6-1	TRBJ2-5	TRBD1	15	.
CSVDGTWGHEQYF	TGCAGCGTTGATGGGACATGGGGCCACGAGCAGTATTTC	TRBV29-1	TRBJ2-7	.	13	.
CASGGTGGKGTEAFF	TGTGCCAGCGGGGGGACAGGGGGCAAGGGCACTGAAGCTTTCTTT	TRBV11-2	TRBJ1-1	TRBD1	15	medium-sized
CASSLRLGNTEAFF	TGCGCAAGCAGTCTTAGGCTCGGGAATACTGAAGCTTTCTTT	TRBV4-1	TRBJ1-1	.	14	.
CANIESRGWDIQYF	TGCGCCAACATTGAGTCAAGGGGATGGGACATTCAGTACTTC	TRBV10-2	TRBJ2-4	.	14	.
CASNREGAHTGELSF	TGTGCCAGCAACAGGGAGGGGGCGCACACCGGGGAGCTGTCTTTT	TRBV6-6	TRBJ2-2	.	15	.
CASSEQGRSGANVLTF	TGTGCCAGCAGTGAACAGGGGCGCTCTGGGGCCAACGTCCTGACTTTC	TRBV2	TRBJ2-6	.	16	.